These 10 T cell receptor beta chains were all obtained from the same sample, sequenced in a study of blood T cell repertoires in COVID-19. The repertoire was sequenced with immunoSEQ multiplex PCR; TCRdb's copy has only in-frame clones and lacks some. The sample includes 150,000 to 200,000 clones, approximately 80% seen only once; the top ten take over 5%. The sample comprised PBMCs or T cells enriched from blood (not recorded which). The receptor source for this set is a man aged 65 to 85 who had been exposed to COVID-19.

This clone was seen more than once but under ten times. The rearrangement joins TRBV5-1 to TRBJ2-3, with D perhaps matching TRBD1 (6 bases). This CDR3 is built from 15 residues. Germline CDR1 reads SGHRS; CDR2 reads YFSETQ. The V end lost 5 bases, the J end lost 4 bases, and 17 bases lay between the germline ends. CDR3 loop: CASRLGGYQADTQYF. The CDR3 region has the DNA TGCGCCAGCAGATTAGGGGGATATCAGGCAGATACGCAGTATTTT.

This chain joins TRBV6-2 or TRBV6-3 and TRBJ1-5; D is unresolved. The germline V gene has CDR1 MNHEY and CDR2 SVGEGT. The ends were cut back, 0 bases at V and 7 bases at J, with 16 bases in the middle. There are 16 residues in the CDR3. DNA of the CDR3: TGTGCCAGCAGTTACTCTGGCAGGTTGGTAGGACAGCCCCAGCATTTT. It yields the protein CASSYSGRLVGQPQHF.

The J gene is TRBJ1-2, the V gene TRBV29-1; TRBD1 matches at 7 bases. The germline gives CDR1 SQVTM, CDR2 ANQGSEA. This CDR3 has 14 amino acids. V trimming: 2 bases; J trimming: 0 bases; junction bases outside the gene matches: 3. The CDR3 nucleotides are TGCAGCGTTGAACCCACAGGGGCTAACTATGGCTACACCTTC. It codes for CSVEPTGANYGYTF.

This chain uses TRBV15 with TRBJ2-7, with D possibly matching TRBD1 (5 bases). The CDR3 is 15 amino acids. CDR1 and CDR2 (germline): LNHNV, YYDKDF (reference sequence). The V and J ends lost 1 base and 9 bases respectively, with 19 bases between them. In nucleotides, the CDR3 is TGTGCCACCAGCAGAGGGGCAGGGTTAACGTCTGGGCAGTACTTC. Translated: CATSRGAGLTSGQYF.

The count of this clone is one. The rearrangement uses TRBV2 and TRBJ2-5, with D possibly TRBD1 on 5 matching bases. The CDR3 sequence is 12 residues long. Between the trimmed V and J ends, which lost 4 bases and 3 bases, there was a span of 6 bases. Germline assignment: CDR1 SNHLY and CDR2 FYNNEI. The CDR3 protein is CASSVGEETQYF. The CDR3 DNA reads as TGTGCCAGCAGTGTAGGGGAAGAGACCCAGTACTTC.

The chain links TRBV7-2 to TRBJ1-4, with a possible D match to TRBD1 (6 bases). The CDR3 covers 16 residues. V lost 1 base to trimming and J lost 0 bases, with 9 bases between them. Germline V gives CDR1 SGHTA, CDR2 FQGNSA. The DNA of the CDR3 is TGTGCCAGCAGCTTAGTTCAGGGGACAACTAATGAAAAACTGTTTTTT. Protein: CASSLVQGTTNEKLFF.

The V gene is TRBV24-1, the J gene TRBJ2-5; 11 positions agree with TRBD1. Losses at the gene ends were 4 bases for V and 5 bases for J; bases not matched to a gene: 11. CDR1 is KGHDR and CDR2 is SFDVKD in the germline V gene. This CDR3 is 17 amino acids long. The CDR3 sequence: CATSDPPGTGGGETQYF. In DNA form, the CDR3 reads TGTGCCACCAGTGACCCCCCTGGGACAGGGGGAGGGGAGACCCAGTACTTC.

V and J are TRBV7-9 and TRBJ1-2; perhaps TRBD1 as D (5 bases). Trimming cost V 3 bases and J 8 bases, with 10 bases left between them. The CDR3 runs 12 residues. CDR1 is SEHNR, CDR2 FQNEAQ, per germline (reference sequence). The CDR3 DNA follows: TGTGCCAGCAGCTTGGCCCAGGGAGGCTACACCTTC. Its protein is CASSLAQGGYTF.

The gene calls are TRBV4-3 and TRBJ1-6; maybe TRBD1 (5 bases). The germline CDR1 and CDR2 sequences are LGHNA and YSLEER. The CDR3 spans 15 residues. Trimming stripped 1 base from V and 10 bases from J, with 14 bases between. In DNA, the CDR3 is TGCGCCAGCAGCCAAGCATCAGGGAGGGAGTCACCCCTCCACTTT. This encodes CASSQASGRESPLHF.

The chain uses TRBV25-1 and TRBJ1-2; tentatively, D is TRBD1 (5 bases). This CDR3 spans 14 amino acids. Germline CDR1 reads MGHDK; CDR2 reads SYGVNS. V was clipped by 2 bases and J by 4 bases, with 11 bases between them. This CDR3 reads CASSERGRLYGYTF. CDR3 sequence (DNA): TGTGCCAGCAGTGAAAGGGGCCGACTCTATGGCTACACCTTC.